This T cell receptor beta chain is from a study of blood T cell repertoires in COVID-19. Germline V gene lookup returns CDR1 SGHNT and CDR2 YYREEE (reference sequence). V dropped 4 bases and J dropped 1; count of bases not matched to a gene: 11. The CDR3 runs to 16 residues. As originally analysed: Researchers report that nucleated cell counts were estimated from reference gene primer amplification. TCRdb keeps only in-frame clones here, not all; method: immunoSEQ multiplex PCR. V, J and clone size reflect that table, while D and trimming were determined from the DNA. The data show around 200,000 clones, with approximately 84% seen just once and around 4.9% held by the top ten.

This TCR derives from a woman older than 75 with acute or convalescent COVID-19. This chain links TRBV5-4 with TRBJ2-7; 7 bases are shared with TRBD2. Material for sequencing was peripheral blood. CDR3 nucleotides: TGTGCCAGCAGCCCGATCGGGGGAGCGGGGTCCTACGAGCAGTACTTC. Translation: CASSPIGGAGSYEQYF.